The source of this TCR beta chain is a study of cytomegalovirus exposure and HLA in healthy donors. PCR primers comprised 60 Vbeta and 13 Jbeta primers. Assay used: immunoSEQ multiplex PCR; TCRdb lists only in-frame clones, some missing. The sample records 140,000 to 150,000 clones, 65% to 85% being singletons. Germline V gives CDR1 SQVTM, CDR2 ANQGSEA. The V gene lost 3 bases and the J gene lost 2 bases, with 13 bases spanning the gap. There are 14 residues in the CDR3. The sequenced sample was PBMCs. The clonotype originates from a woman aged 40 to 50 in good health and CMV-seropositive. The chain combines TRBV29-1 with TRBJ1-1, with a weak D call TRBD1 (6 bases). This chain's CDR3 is CSVEAGGPNTEAFF. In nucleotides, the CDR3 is TGCAGCGTTGAGGCGGGGGGCCCAAACACTGAAGCTTTCTTT.